This T cell receptor beta chain came from a study of brain T cells in children with intractable seizures. Study-level points and caveats: Only CDR3 sequence similarity suggested viral specificity, without known HCMV serostatus. Pre-surgery blood may have been undersampled, hiding some clones.

Stated time point: blood from clinic visit 5 months post-surgery; TSC patient then seizure free. Only cases whose brain tissue showed the highest T cell transcript signatures were sequenced. Before surgery, patients took at least one anti-epileptic drug. Some clones are missing from TCRdb's copy, which holds only in-frame ones; the method was immunoSEQ multiplex PCR. The sample has 300,000 to 400,000 clones; over 90% are singletons. There are 14 residues in the CDR3. The trim removed 5 bases at V and 3 bases at J, leaving 6 bases unmatched. Per the germline V gene, CDR1 is SEHNR and CDR2 is FQNEAQ (reference sequence). As to this clone: Its antigen remains unidentified.

This receptor was obtained from a boy in the first two years of life with tuberous sclerosis and intractable seizures. The sample was peripheral blood, taken less than 6 months after surgery. The chain uses TRBV7-9 and TRBJ2-7, with TRBD1 matching over 8 bases. CDR3 loop: CASSAGQGFYEQYF. The CDR3 nucleotides are TGTGCCAGCAGCGCCGGACAGGGATTCTACGAGCAGTACTTC.